The 13 T cell receptor beta chains listed next were all sequenced from one sample in a study of T cells in localized non-small cell lung cancer. TCRdb's copy holds only in-frame clones and misses some; the assay was immunoSEQ multiplex PCR. The sample consists of 55,000 or so clones, over 60% of them appearing once. Sequenced material: PBMCs, taken before any cancer treatment. Every receptor here comes from a woman aged 35-75 years with stage II lung adenocarcinoma.

The V gene is TRBV15, the J gene TRBJ1-1; TRBD1 might be the D (6 bases). V was trimmed by 5 bases and J by 3 bases, leaving 16 bases between them. In germline, CDR1 is LNHNV, CDR2 YYDKDF (reference sequence). The CDR3 is made up of 15 amino acids. The CDR3 region has the DNA TGTGCCACCAGCCCCAAGGGGGGGCGCGACACTGAAGCTTTCTTT. Encoded protein: CATSPKGGRDTEAFF.

The CDR3 coding sequence is TGTGCCAGCAGCCGGACAGGGTATGGCTACACCTTC. Residues: CASSRTGYGYTF. The chain links TRBV5-6 to TRBJ1-2; TRBD1 matches at 8 bases. The V segment lost 4 bases and the J segment 5 bases; nucleotides outside the gene matches: 1. This CDR3 spans 12 amino acids. Germline V gene data show CDR1 as SGHDT and CDR2 as YYEEEE.

The V gene is TRBV13, the J gene TRBJ2-2, with D perhaps given as TRBD1 or TRBD2 (6 bases each). The CDR3 length is 17 residues. Trimming shortened V by 3 bases and J by 3 bases, and 17 bases separated the two germline ends. In germline, CDR1 is PRHDT, CDR2 FYEKMQ (reference sequence). The CDR3 nucleotides read TGTGCCAGCAGCTTGAATGGGGCAGGGGAGGACACCGGGGAGCTGTTTTTT. It codes for CASSLNGAGEDTGELFF.

The rearrangement links TRBV6-5 to TRBJ1-1; D perhaps matches TRBD1 (5 bases). The germline CDR1 and CDR2 sequences are MNHEY and SVGAGI. The V and J ends lost 7 bases and 2 bases respectively, with 11 bases between them. The CDR3 length is 13 residues. CDR3 in amino acids: CASTYGGNTEAFF. The CDR3 DNA is TGTGCCAGCACCTACGGGGGAAACACTGAAGCTTTCTTT.

The chain uses TRBV27 and TRBJ1-2; TRBD1 is a possible D gene (5 bases). The length of the CDR3 is 14 residues. The V and J ends lost 7 bases and 3 bases respectively, with 15 bases between them. Germline V gene data show CDR1 as MNHEY and CDR2 as SMNVEV (reference sequence). The CDR3 here is CASKPRDGHYGYTF. The CDR3 region has the DNA TGTGCCAGCAAGCCCCGGGACGGCCACTATGGCTACACCTTC.

The chain links TRBV27 to TRBJ1-2; perhaps TRBD1 as D (5 bases). The CDR3 covers 16 residues. Per germline, CDR1 MNHEY and CDR2 SMNVEV (reference sequence). The V and J ends lost 6 bases and 8 bases respectively, with 25 bases between them. DNA of the CDR3: TGTGCCAGCAGCCCCACCGGGACTCTGAAAACCGGCGGCTACACCTTC. It encodes CASSPTGTLKTGGYTF.

The chain has TRBV29-1 and TRBJ1-1, with 8 nucleotides matching TRBD1. The CDR3 runs to 14 residues. J gave up 4 bases and V 1 base, and 5 bases lay outside the gene matches. CDR1 and CDR2 (germline): SQVTM, ANQGSEA. Here the CDR3 reads CSVEGLDRGTEAFF. Here the CDR3 DNA reads TGCAGCGTTGAAGGCCTTGACAGGGGCACTGAAGCTTTCTTT.

The J gene is TRBJ1-1, the V gene TRBV7-8; D uncertain. The germline V and J ends were trimmed by 0 bases and 10 bases, with 9 bases remaining between them. The CDR3 contains 12 residues. Germline V CDR1 and CDR2: SGHVS, FQNEAQ. CDR3 sequence: CASSLAGFGAFF. The CDR3 DNA follows: TGTGCCAGCAGCTTAGCGGGGTTTGGAGCTTTCTTT.

This rearrangement joins TRBV28 to TRBJ2-5, with D tentatively TRBD2 (6 bases). The CDR3 covers 14 residues. V gave up 4 bases and J gave up 1 base, with 10 bases separating them. Germline CDR1 is MDHEN and CDR2 is SYDVKM. CDR3 protein: CASSSGDGQETQYF. The CDR3 DNA is TGTGCCAGCAGTTCGGGAGACGGCCAAGAGACCCAGTACTTC.

This rearrangement joins TRBV7-2 to TRBJ1-2; D is perhaps TRBD1 (6 bases). The CDR3 runs to 14 residues. V dropped 5 bases and J dropped 8 bases, with 18 bases sitting between them. The V gene's germline CDR1 is SGHTA and CDR2 FQGNSA. CDR3 residues: CASSPDRQANGYTF. DNA of the CDR3: TGTGCCAGCAGCCCCGATAGACAGGCCAACGGCTACACCTTC.

CDR3 sequence (DNA): TGTGCCAGCGTTCTTCCTAACTATGGCTACACCTTC. Its translation is CASVLPNYGYTF. The V gene is TRBV13, the J gene TRBJ1-2; no reliable D call. Germline CDR1 is PRHDT and CDR2 is FYEKMQ (reference sequence). The CDR3 has 12 residues. The germline V and J ends were trimmed by 8 bases and 0 bases, with 7 bases remaining between them. Full variable domain (outside the CDR3, taken from reference TRBV13 and TRBJ1-2): AAGVIQSPRHLIKEKRETATLKCYPIPRHDTVYWYQQGPGQDPQFLISFYEKMQSDKGSIPDRFSAQQFSDYHSELNMSSLELGDSALYFCASVLPNYGYTFGSGTRLTVV.

This chain connects TRBV7-3 to TRBJ1-1, with a possible D match to TRBD1 (5 bases). V lost 4 bases, J lost 4 bases, and 10 bases lay in between. This CDR3 region has 13 residues. The germline CDR1 and CDR2 sequences are SGHTA and FQGTGA. This CDR3 reads CASSSQGGTEAFF. CDR3 nucleotide sequence: TGTGCCAGCAGCTCCCAGGGTGGCACTGAAGCTTTCTTT. Using reference TRBV7-3 and TRBJ1-1 for the parts outside the CDR3, the full variable domain is GAGVSQTPSNKVTEKGKYVELRCDPISGHTALYWYRQSLGQGPEFLIYFQGTGAADDSGLPNDRFFAVRPEGSVSTLKIQRTERGDSAVYLCASSSQGGTEAFFGQGTRLTVV.

The V and J genes are TRBV30 and TRBJ1-6, with a weak D call TRBD1 (6 bases). V lost 8 bases, J lost 5 bases, and 10 bases lay in between. The CDR3 is 12 amino acids. CDR1 GTSNPN and CDR2 SVGIG come from the germline V gene (reference sequence). DNA for the CDR3: TGTGCCGGCACAGGGAATAATTCACCCCTCCACTTT. Residues: CAGTGNNSPLHF.